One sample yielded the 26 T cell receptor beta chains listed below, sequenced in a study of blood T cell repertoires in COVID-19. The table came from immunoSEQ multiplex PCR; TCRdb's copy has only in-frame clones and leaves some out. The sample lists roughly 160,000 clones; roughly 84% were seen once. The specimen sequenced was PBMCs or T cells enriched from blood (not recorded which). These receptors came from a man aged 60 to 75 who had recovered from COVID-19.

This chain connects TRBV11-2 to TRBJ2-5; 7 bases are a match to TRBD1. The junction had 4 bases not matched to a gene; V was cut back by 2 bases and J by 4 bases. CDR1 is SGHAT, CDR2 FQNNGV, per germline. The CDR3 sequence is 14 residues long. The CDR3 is CASSLLAGGETQYF. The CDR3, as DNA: TGTGCCAGCAGCTTACTGGCAGGGGGAGAGACCCAGTACTTC.

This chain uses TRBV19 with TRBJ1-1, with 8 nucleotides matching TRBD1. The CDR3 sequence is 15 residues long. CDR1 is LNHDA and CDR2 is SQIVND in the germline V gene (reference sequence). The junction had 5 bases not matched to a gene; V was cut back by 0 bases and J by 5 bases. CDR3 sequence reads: CASSIDNRGRTEAFF. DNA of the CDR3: TGTGCCAGTAGTATAGATAACAGGGGGAGAACTGAAGCTTTCTTT.

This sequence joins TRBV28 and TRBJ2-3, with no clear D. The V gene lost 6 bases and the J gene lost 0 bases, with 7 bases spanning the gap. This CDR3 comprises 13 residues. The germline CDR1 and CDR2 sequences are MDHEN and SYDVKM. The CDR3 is CASRQESTDTQYF. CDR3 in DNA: TGTGCCAGCAGGCAGGAAAGCACAGATACGCAGTATTTT.

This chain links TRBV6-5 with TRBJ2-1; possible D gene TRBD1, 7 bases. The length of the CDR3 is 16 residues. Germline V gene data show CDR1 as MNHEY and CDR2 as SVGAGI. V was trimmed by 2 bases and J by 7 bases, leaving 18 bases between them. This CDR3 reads CASSYTTRGERNEQFF. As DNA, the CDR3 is TGTGCCAGCAGTTACACAACCAGGGGGGAAAGGAATGAGCAGTTCTTC.

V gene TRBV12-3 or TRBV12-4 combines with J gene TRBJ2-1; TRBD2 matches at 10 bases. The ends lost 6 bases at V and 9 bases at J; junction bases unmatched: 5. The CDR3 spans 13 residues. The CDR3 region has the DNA TGTGCCAGCAGGCGGACTAGCGGCGGTGAGCAGTTCTTC. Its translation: CASRRTSGGEQFF.

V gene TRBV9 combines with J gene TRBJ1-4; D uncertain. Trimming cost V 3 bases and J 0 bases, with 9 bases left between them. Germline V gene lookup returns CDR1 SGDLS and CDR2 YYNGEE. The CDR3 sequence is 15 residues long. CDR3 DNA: TGTGCCAGCAGCGGGCAGGAAACAACTAATGAAAAACTGTTTTTT. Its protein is CASSGQETTNEKLFF.

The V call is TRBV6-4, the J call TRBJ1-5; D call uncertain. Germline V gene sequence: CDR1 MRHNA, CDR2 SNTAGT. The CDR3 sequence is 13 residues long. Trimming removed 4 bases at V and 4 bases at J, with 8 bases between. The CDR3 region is CASSVGPNQPQHF. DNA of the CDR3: TGTGCCAGCAGTGTTGGGCCAAATCAGCCCCAGCATTTT.

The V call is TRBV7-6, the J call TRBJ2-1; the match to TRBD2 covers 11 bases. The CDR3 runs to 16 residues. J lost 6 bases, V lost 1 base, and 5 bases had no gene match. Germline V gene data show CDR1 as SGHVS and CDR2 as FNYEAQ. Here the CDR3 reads CASSLVGTSGLNEQFF. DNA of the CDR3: TGTGCCAGCAGCTTAGTCGGGACTAGCGGACTCAATGAGCAGTTCTTC.

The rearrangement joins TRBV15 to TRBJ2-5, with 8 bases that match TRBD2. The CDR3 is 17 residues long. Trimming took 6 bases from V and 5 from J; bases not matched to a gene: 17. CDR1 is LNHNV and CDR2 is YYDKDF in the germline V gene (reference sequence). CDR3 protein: CATRLDKTSALKETQYF. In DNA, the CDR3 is TGTGCCACCAGATTGGACAAGACTAGCGCGCTAAAGGAGACCCAGTACTTC.

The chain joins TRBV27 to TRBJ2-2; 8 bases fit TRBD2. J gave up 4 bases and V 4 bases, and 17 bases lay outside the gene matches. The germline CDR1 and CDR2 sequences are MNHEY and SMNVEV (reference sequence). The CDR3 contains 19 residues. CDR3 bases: TGTGCCAGCAGTTCCCCCCCACTAGCGGTCGTTCGGGGCACCGGGGAGCTGTTTTTT. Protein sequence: CASSSPPLAVVRGTGELFF.

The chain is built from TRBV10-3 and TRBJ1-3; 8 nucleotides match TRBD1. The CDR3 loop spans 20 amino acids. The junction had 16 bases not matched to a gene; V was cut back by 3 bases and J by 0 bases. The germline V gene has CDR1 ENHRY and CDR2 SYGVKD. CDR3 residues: CAISDTRGQGLFSSGNTIYF. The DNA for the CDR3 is TGTGCCATCAGTGATACACGAGGACAGGGTCTTTTTAGCTCTGGAAACACCATATATTTT.

CDR3 sequence: CASRREAADNTEAFF. CDR3 coding DNA: TGTGCCAGTAGGAGGGAGGCCGCAGATAACACTGAAGCTTTCTTT. This rearrangement joins TRBV19 to TRBJ1-1; no firm D call. CDR1 is LNHDA and CDR2 is SQIVND in the germline V gene (reference sequence). This CDR3 comprises 15 residues. V lost 6 bases and J 2 bases, leaving 16 bases between the germline ends. Based on the CDR3 plus reference TRBV19 and TRBJ1-1, the full variable domain is DGGITQSPKYLFRKEGQNVTLSCEQNLNHDAMYWYRQDPGQGLRLIYYSQIVNDFQKGDIAEGYSVSREKKESFPLTVTSAQKNPTAFYLCASRREAADNTEAFFGQGTRLTVV.

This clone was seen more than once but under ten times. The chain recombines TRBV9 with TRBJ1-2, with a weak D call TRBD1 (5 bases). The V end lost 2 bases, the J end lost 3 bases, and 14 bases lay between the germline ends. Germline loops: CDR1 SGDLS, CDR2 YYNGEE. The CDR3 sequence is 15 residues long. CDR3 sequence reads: CASSVFSAGHYGYTF. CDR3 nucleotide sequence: TGTGCCAGCAGCGTTTTCTCCGCAGGGCACTATGGCTACACCTTC.

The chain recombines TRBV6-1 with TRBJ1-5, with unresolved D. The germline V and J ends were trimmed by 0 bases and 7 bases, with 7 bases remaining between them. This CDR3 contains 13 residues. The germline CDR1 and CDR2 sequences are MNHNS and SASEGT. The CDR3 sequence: CASSEALRQPQHF. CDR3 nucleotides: TGTGCCAGCAGTGAAGCCTTGAGGCAGCCCCAGCATTTT.

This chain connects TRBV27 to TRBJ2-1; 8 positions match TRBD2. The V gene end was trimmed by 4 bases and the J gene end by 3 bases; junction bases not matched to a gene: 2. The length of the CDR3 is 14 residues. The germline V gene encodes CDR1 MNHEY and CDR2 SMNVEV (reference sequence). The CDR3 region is CASSSGTSYNEQFF. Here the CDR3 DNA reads TGTGCCAGCAGTTCCGGGACTAGCTACAATGAGCAGTTCTTC.

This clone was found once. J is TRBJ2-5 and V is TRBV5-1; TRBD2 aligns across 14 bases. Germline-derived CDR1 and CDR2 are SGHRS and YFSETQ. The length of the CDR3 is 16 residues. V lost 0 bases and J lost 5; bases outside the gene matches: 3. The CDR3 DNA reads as TGCGCCAGCAGCTTGGATGGGACTAGCGGGAGCGAGACCCAGTACTTC. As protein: CASSLDGTSGSETQYF.

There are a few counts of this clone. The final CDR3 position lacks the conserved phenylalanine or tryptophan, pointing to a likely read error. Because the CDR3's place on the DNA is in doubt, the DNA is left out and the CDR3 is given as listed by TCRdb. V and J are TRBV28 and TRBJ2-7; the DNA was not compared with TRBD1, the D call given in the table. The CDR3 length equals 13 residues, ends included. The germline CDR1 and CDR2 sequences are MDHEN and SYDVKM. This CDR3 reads CASSSRGVGTGYL.

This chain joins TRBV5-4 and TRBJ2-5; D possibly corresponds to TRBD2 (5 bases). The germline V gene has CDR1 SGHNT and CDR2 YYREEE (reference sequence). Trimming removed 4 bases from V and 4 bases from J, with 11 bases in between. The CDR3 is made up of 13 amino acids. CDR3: CASSLPGVETQYF. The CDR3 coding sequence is TGTGCCAGCAGCCTCCCCGGGGTAGAGACCCAGTACTTC.

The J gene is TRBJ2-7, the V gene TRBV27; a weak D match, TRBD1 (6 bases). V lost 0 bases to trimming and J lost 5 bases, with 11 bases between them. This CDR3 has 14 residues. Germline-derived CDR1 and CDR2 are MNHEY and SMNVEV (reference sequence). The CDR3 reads CASSLSGAYHEQYF. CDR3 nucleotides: TGTGCCAGCAGTTTATCGGGGGCCTACCACGAGCAGTACTTC.

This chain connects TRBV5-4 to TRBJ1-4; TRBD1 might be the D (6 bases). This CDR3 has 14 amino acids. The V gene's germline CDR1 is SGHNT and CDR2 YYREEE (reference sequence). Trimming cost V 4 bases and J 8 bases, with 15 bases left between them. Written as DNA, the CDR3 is TGTGCCAGCAGCCCACAGGGAAGGAGCGAAAAACTGTTTTTT. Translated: CASSPQGRSEKLFF.

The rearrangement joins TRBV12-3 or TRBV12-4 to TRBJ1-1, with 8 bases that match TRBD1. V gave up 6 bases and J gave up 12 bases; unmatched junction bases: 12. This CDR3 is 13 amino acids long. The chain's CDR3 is CASSSGPTGASFF. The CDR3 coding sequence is TGTGCCAGCAGCTCCGGTCCGACAGGGGCATCTTTCTTT.

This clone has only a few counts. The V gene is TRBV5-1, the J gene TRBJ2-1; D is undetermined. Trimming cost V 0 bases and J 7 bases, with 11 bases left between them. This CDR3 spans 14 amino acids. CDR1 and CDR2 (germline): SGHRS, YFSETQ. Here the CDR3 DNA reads TGCGCCAGCAGCTTGGATACGACACATAATGAGCAGTTCTTC. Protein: CASSLDTTHNEQFF.

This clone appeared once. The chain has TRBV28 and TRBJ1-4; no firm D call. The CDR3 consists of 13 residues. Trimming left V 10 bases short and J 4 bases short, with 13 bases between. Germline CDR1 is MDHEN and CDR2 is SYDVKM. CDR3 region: CATLRRDNEKLFF. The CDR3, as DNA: TGTGCCACCCTCCGGAGGGATAATGAAAAACTGTTTTTT.

For the CDR3, the DNA is TGTGCCAGTAGAGCGAGCTCTAACACAGATACGCAGTATTTT. Its translation: CASRASSNTDTQYF. The chain is built from TRBV19 and TRBJ2-3; D is ambiguous. Trimming cost V 6 bases and J 2 bases, with 12 bases left between them. From germline, CDR1 is LNHDA and CDR2 SQIVND (reference sequence). The CDR3 is 14 residues long.

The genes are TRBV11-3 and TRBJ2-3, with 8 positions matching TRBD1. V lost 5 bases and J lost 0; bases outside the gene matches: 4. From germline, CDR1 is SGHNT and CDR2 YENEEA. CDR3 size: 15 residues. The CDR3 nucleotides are TGTGCCAGCAGCAATCAGGGGGCTAGCACAGATACGCAGTATTTT. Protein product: CASSNQGASTDTQYF. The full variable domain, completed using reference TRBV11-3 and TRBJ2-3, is EAGVVQSPRYKIIEKKQPVAFWCNPISGHNTLYWYLQNLGQGPELLIRYENEEAVDDSQLPKDRFSAERLKGVDSTLKIQPAELGDSAVYLCASSNQGASTDTQYFGPGTRLTVL.

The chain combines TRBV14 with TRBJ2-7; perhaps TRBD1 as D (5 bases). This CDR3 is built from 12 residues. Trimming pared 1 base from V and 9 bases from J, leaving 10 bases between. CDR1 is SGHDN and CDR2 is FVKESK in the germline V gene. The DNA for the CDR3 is TGTGCCAGCAGCCAAGTCACAGGCGCGCAGTACTTC. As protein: CASSQVTGAQYF.